The 9 T cell receptor beta chains below come from one sample, sequenced in a study of shared clonotypes between healthy human individuals. Method: immunoSEQ multiplex PCR; TCRdb's copy keeps in-frame clones and lacks some. Of approximately 700,000 clones listed, around four fifths were seen once; the top ten hold 1.5% to 2%. The specimen was memory CD4+ T cells sorted from blood. Subset here: CD45RA-negative fraction. The receptors originated from a woman aged 25 to 39 in good health.

The rearrangement joins TRBV5-1 to TRBJ2-2; perhaps TRBD2 as D (6 bases). CDR3 size: 15 residues. Trimming shortened V by 2 bases and J by 2 bases, and 10 bases separated the two germline ends. Germline CDR1 SGHRS, CDR2 YFSETQ. Written as DNA, the CDR3 is TGCGCCAGCAGCTTTGGGCGGGGCAACACCGGGGAGCTGTTTTTT. It encodes CASSFGRGNTGELFF.

V is TRBV27 and J is TRBJ2-7; 12 bases line up with TRBD2. This CDR3 is 15 amino acids long. J was trimmed by 4 bases and V by 2 bases; bases with no gene match: 3. Germline CDR1 reads MNHEY; CDR2 reads SMNVEV (reference sequence). CDR3 residues: CASSLRLAGAYEQYF. The CDR3 DNA reads as TGTGCCAGCAGTTTACGACTAGCGGGAGCTTACGAGCAGTACTTC.

As regards this clone: The same CDR3 also results from other DNA sequences found in this sample. The chain combines TRBV7-9 with TRBJ2-3; D is unresolved. The germline V and J ends were trimmed by 5 bases and 1 base, with 1 base remaining between them. CDR1 is SEHNR, CDR2 FQNEAQ, per germline (reference sequence). The CDR3 covers 11 residues. CDR3 coding DNA: TGTGCCAGCAGCCGCACAGATACGCAGTATTTT. This sequence encodes CASSRTDTQYF.

This clone was detected once. V gene TRBV7-9 combines with J gene TRBJ1-1; 10 nucleotides line up with TRBD1. The CDR3 sequence is 14 residues long. Per the germline V gene, CDR1 is SEHNR and CDR2 is FQNEAQ (reference sequence). V lost 5 bases to trimming and J lost 7 bases; unmatched junction nucleotides: 7. This CDR3 reads CASSTSRDRGEAFF. The CDR3 DNA sequence: TGTGCCAGCAGCACCTCCCGGGACAGGGGTGAAGCTTTCTTT.

There are a few counts of this clone. The V gene is TRBV11-2, the J gene TRBJ2-7, with TRBD1 matching over 9 bases. The CDR3 totals 16 residues. The germline gives CDR1 SGHAT, CDR2 FQNNGV. V lost 1 base and J lost 6; bases outside the gene matches: 10. This CDR3 is CASSLADGTGHLEQYF. CDR3 coding DNA: TGTGCCAGCAGCTTAGCGGACGGGACAGGGCACCTCGAGCAGTACTTC. Full variable domain (missing parts from reference TRBV11-2 and TRBJ2-7): EAGVAQSPRYKIIEKRQSVAFWCNPISGHATLYWYQQILGQGPKLLIQFQNNGVVDDSQLPKDRFSAERLKGVDSTLKIQPAKLEDSAVYLCASSLADGTGHLEQYFGPGTRLTVT.

V is TRBV6-6 and J is TRBJ2-7, with 10 bases lining up with TRBD1. The trim removed 6 bases at V and 6 bases at J, leaving 8 bases unmatched. This CDR3 has 14 amino acids. Germline CDR1 MNHNY, CDR2 SVGAGI (reference sequence). This chain's CDR3 is CASRPGTGVVEQYF. Written as DNA, the CDR3 is TGTGCCAGCAGGCCCGGGACAGGGGTAGTCGAGCAGTACTTC.

This clone was picked up many times. The germline gene is not matched at one end of the junction; a read error may be the cause. This CDR3 is CASSSHNEQFF. CDR3 DNA: TGTGCCAGCAGCTCCCACAATGAGCAGTTCTTC. V gene TRBV7-6 combines with J gene TRBJ2-1; D is unclear. The CDR3 sequence is 11 residues long. From germline, CDR1 is SGHVS and CDR2 FNYEAQ.

The CDR3 DNA follows: TGTGCCAGTAGTATGAGGGGCGCAACCGGGGAGCTGTTTTTT. This codes for CASSMRGATGELFF. The chain joins TRBV19 to TRBJ2-2; tentatively, D is TRBD1 or TRBD2 (5 bases each). CDR1 is LNHDA and CDR2 is SQIVND in the germline V gene (reference sequence). V was trimmed by 3 bases and J by 5 bases, leaving 10 bases between them. The CDR3 totals 14 residues.

The chain couples TRBV20-1 to TRBJ2-7; D is uncertain. Germline V gene data show CDR1 as DFQATT and CDR2 as SNEGSKA (reference sequence). This CDR3 contains 11 residues. The germline V and J ends were trimmed by 5 bases and 2 bases, with 7 bases remaining between them. CDR3 nucleotide sequence: TGCAGTGCTGCGGTGGCCTACGAGCAGTACTTC. Translated: CSAAVAYEQYF.